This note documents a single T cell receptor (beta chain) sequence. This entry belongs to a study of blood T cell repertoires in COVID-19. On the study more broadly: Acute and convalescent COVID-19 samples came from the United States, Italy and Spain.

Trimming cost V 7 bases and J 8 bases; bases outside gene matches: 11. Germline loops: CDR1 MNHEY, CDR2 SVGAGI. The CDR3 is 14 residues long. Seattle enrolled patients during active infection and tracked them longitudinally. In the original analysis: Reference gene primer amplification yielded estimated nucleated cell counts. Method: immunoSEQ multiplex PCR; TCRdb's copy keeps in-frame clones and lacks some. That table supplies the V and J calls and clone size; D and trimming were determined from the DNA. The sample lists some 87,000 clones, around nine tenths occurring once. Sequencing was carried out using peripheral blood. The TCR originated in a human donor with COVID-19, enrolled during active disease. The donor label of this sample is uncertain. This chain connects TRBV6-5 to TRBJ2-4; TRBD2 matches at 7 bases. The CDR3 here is CASKSGGILDIQYF. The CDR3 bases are TGTGCCAGCAAGTCGGGGGGAATCCTGGACATTCAGTACTTC.